The rows below give T cell receptor beta chains drawn from one sample of a study of T cells in Graves' hyperthyroidism and ophthalmopathy. TCRdb called the multiplex PCR reads again in MiXCR, with one record for every CDR3 protein. Seen here are more than 350,000 distinct CDR3 sequences, approximately 14% observed once, and the top ten hold 15% to 20%. Sequencing was performed on blood. The receptors shown here come from a woman aged 30 to 39 with Graves' ophthalmopathy. Both conserved end residues are trimmed from each CDR3. Fields, in order: V gene, D gene, CDR3 length, CDR3 protein. D genes are given only for firm matches.

TRBV18 | TRBD2 | 14 | ASSPGLAGGYYEQY
TRBV7-2 | . | 12 | ASSLQGGNSPLH
TRBV11-2 | . | 13 | ASSLEGGMNTEAF
TRBV28 | TRBD2 | 12 | ASSRMGGTYEQY
TRBV30 | . | 12 | AWMLGAGDSPLH
TRBV7-8 | . | 11 | ASSLEQTDTQY
TRBV10-3 | . | 9 | AIGPGVEQY
TRBV20-1 | . | 13 | SASLGQRPTDTQY
TRBV24-1 | . | 11 | ATSDLESREQF
TRBV3-1 | . | 11 | ASSQSGDTEAF
TRBV12-3/TRBV12-4 | . | 13 | ASSFENTNTDTQY
TRBV29-1 | . | 10 | SVGFPPDEAF
TRBV11-2 | TRBD1 | 12 | ASSQSGGGCEQY
TRBV28 | TRBD1 | 13 | ASSPGTVRVWGYT
TRBV7-9 | TRBD2 | 17 | ATGSPLMGGGFFLNEQF
TRBV20-1 | . | 10 | SALRQDSPLH
TRBV2 | . | 12 | ASRATSGKETQY
TRBV3-1 | . | 11 | ASSQVPPRTQY
TRBV7-9 | . | 15 | ASSLAVGGVGVQPQH
TRBV20-1 | TRBD2 | 16 | SARGLVGVAGFYNEQF
TRBV5-1 | . | 13 | ASSLAGDNNQPQH
TRBV11-2 | . | 15 | ASSLVFSAADQETQY
TRBV5-4 | . | 12 | ASSLGGYGQPQD
TRBV18 | TRBD1 | 14 | ASSPYMTGKDQPQH
TRBV28 | TRBD1 | 14 | ASRPDRGRVNQPQH
TRBV7-3 | TRBD1 | 13 | ASSTGQVKNSPLH
TRBV5-1 | . | 12 | ASSLAAGKETQY
TRBV27 | . | 12 | ASRSGAEVGELF
TRBV12-3/TRBV12-4 | . | 13 | ASSLQGRNTDTQY
TRBV28 | . | 11 | TSRLRLDTEAF
TRBV19 | . | 13 | ASSTRGDSNTEAF
TRBV6-5 | . | 14 | ASSSQRAGPGNTIY
TRBV5-1 | . | 13 | ASSPETTVNSPLH
TRBV5-5 | . | 12 | ASSLAWWVGGYT
TRBV20-1 | . | 11 | SARADRNEKLF
TRBV6-1 | . | 11 | ASRRSMNTEAF
TRBV20-1 | . | 11 | SGGGPSTDTQY
TRBV19 | TRBD1 | 13 | ASRGQGVWSTEAF
TRBV28 | . | 9 | AIQGGAEQY
TRBV15 | . | 13 | ATSRDDRGRDEQF
TRBV29-1 | TRBD2 | 15 | SVAGLAGVNSYNEQF
TRBV28 | TRBD1 | 15 | ASSLSWGTGDTDTQY
TRBV9 | TRBD1 | 12 | ASSPTGVYTGYT
TRBV6-1 | . | 14 | ASSPTWGDSNQPQH
TRBV20-1 | TRBD2 | 13 | SATTAGGPHGELF